The 4 T cell receptor beta chains given below trace back to one sample, sequenced in a study of STAT5B mutations in CD4+ large granular lymphocyte leukemia. Clones were read by immunoSEQ multiplex PCR, and TCRdb kept only the in-frame ones, dropping some. The top ten clones hold approximately 90% of a sample with about 1,500 clones, over 60% of them seen once. The sequenced sample was PBMCs. Receptors were obtained from a woman in her seventies with CD4+ T-cell large granular lymphocyte leukemia.

The V and J genes are TRBV20-1 and TRBJ1-2, with no clear D. The length of the CDR3 is 11 residues. Germline CDR1 reads DFQATT; CDR2 reads SNEGSKA (reference sequence). The V gene lost 5 bases and the J gene lost 0 bases, with 4 bases spanning the gap. CDR3 loop: CSAPANYGYTF. The CDR3 DNA sequence: TGCAGTGCTCCAGCTAACTATGGCTACACCTTC.

J is TRBJ1-6 and V is TRBV6-5; the D gene is possibly TRBD1 (5 bases). The CDR3 sequence is 14 residues long. Germline V gene lookup returns CDR1 MNHEY and CDR2 SVGAGI. V lost 5 bases and J lost 10, with 15 bases in between. CDR3 region: CASSRQSSVSPLHF. CDR3 bases: TGTGCCAGCAGTAGACAGAGTAGTGTATCACCCCTCCACTTT.

This clone was recorded only once. The V gene is TRBV5-6, the J gene TRBJ1-2, with D possibly TRBD1 on 5 matching bases. V shed 4 bases and J shed 8 bases, with 18 bases lying between them. The germline gives CDR1 SGHDT, CDR2 YYEEEE. The CDR3 runs to 14 residues. The CDR3 DNA is TGTGCCAGCAGCCCGGACCCAGGGTTTCTGGGCTACACCTTC. As protein: CASSPDPGFLGYTF.

The chain employs TRBV18 and TRBJ2-7; D unresolved. The V end lost 4 bases, the J end lost 1 base, and 14 bases lay between the germline ends. The CDR3 sequence is 15 residues long. CDR1 and CDR2 from the germline V gene are KGHSH and LQKENI. The CDR3 sequence: CASSHAAGVSYEQYV. The CDR3 DNA follows: TGTGCCAGCTCACACGCCGCCGGCGTGTCCTACGAGCAGTACGTC.